These 6 T cell receptor beta chains share one sample of origin, sequenced in a study of T cell responses to AZD1222 COVID-19 vaccine. TCRdb's copy holds only in-frame clones and misses some; the assay was immunoSEQ multiplex PCR. The table includes about 120,000 clones, about 89% detected once. The sample was peripheral blood, taken on day 0 of AZD1222 vaccination. The receptor set was obtained from an adult in good health.

The V call is TRBV7-2, the J call TRBJ2-2; D unclear. V was pared by 0 bases and J by 3 bases, with 11 bases between. The CDR3 extends over 16 amino acids. Germline V gene sequence: CDR1 SGHTA, CDR2 FQGNSA. The CDR3 region is CASSLAMGRDTGELFF. Here the CDR3 DNA reads TGTGCCAGCAGCTTAGCGATGGGAAGGGACACCGGGGAGCTGTTTTTT.

On this clone: One junction end does not reproduce the germline sequence, and a read error may be involved. The chain links TRBV4-1 to TRBJ1-5; D not resolved. Per the germline V gene, CDR1 is MGHRA and CDR2 is YSYEKL. The CDR3 totals 16 residues. The CDR3 region is CASSQPWALGNQPQHF. The CDR3 nucleotides are TGCGCCAGCAGCCAACCCTGGGCCCTGGGCAACCAGCCCCAGCATTTT.

The V and J genes are TRBV6-5 and TRBJ2-3; D is ambiguous. There are 16 residues in the CDR3. V was cut by 2 bases and J by 1 base, with 13 bases left in between. Germline CDR1 MNHEY, CDR2 SVGAGI. The CDR3 region has the DNA TGTGCCAGCAGTTACAAAAAGGGCTCGGGCACAGATACGCAGTATTTT. This gives the protein CASSYKKGSGTDTQYF.

The J gene is TRBJ2-7, the V gene TRBV10-2; 8 bases are shared with TRBD1. The CDR3 is 17 residues long. V gave up 3 bases and J gave up 4 bases; unmatched junction bases: 14. Germline V CDR1 and CDR2: WSHSY, SAAADI. The CDR3 nucleotides are TGCGCCAGCAGTGACTCAAAAGGACAGGGTTCTATTTACGAGCAGTACTTC. Amino acid sequence: CASSDSKGQGSIYEQYF.

The chain joins TRBV5-1 to TRBJ1-1; D is perhaps TRBD1 (5 bases). This CDR3 is built from 19 residues. V lost 2 bases and J 2 bases, leaving 25 bases between the germline ends. Germline V lookup: CDR1 SGHRS, CDR2 YFSETQ. CDR3 loop: CASSFGGLGGDGVNTEAFF. CDR3 nucleotides: TGCGCCAGCAGCTTTGGAGGCCTTGGGGGGGACGGAGTCAACACTGAAGCTTTCTTT. Together with reference TRBV5-1 and TRBJ1-1, the CDR3 gives the full variable domain: KAGVTQTPRYLIKTRGQQVTLSCSPISGHRSVSWYQQTPGQGLQFLFEYFSETQRNKGNFPGRFSGRQFSNSRSEMNVSTLELGDSALYLCASSFGGLGGDGVNTEAFFGQGTRLTVV.

The chain is built from TRBV9 and TRBJ2-3, with TRBD1 matching over 8 bases. This CDR3 region has 15 residues. With V trimmed by 0 bases and J by 6 bases, 6 bases remained unmatched. The germline V gene encodes CDR1 SGDLS and CDR2 YYNGEE. CDR3 nucleotide sequence: TGTGCCAGCAGCGTAGGGCAGGGGGCGGCGGATACGCAGTATTTT. This gives the protein CASSVGQGAADTQYF. The variable domain in full, with the rest retrieved from reference TRBV9 and TRBJ2-3, is DSGVTQTPKHLITATGQRVTLRCSPRSGDLSVYWYQQSLDQGLQFLIQYYNGEERAKGNILERFSAQQFPDLHSELNLSSLELGDSALYFCASSVGQGAADTQYFGPGTRLTVL.